These T cell receptor beta chains were read from a single sample in a study of immune heterogeneity within non-small cell lung tumors. TCRdb reprocessed the multiplex PCR reads with MiXCR, giving one entry per CDR3 protein. The sample lists thousands of distinct CDR3 sequences; roughly 46% were seen once. Source material: lung tumor tissue. These receptors were collected from a man in his 60s with non-small cell lung cancer. Each CDR3 is given with its conserved first and last residue.

TRBJ2-1 | TRBV24-1 | CATSRGGLAADPEQEQFF
TRBJ2-1 | TRBV20-1 | CSFLTSGKGDEQFF
TRBJ1-2 | TRBV6-1 | CASSEYTGEGYTF
TRBJ2-3 | TRBV7-8 | CASSLGTDSTDTQYF
TRBJ2-3 | TRBV24-1 | CATSESGNTQYF
TRBJ2-7 | TRBV28 | CASRRRQGSYEQYF
TRBJ1-6 | TRBV7-2 | CASSLGQIVSYNSPLHF
TRBJ1-1 | TRBV5-1 | CASSVTGGGMNTEAFF
TRBJ2-1 | TRBV6-2/TRBV6-3 | CASSSSPAREQFF
TRBJ2-1 | TRBV12-3/TRBV12-4 | CASSTYSGVSYNEQFF
TRBJ1-2 | TRBV3-1 | CASSQDPQGAQVYTF
TRBJ2-1 | TRBV11-2 | CASSLAGLSYNEQFF
TRBJ2-2 | TRBV6-1 | CASSTGTGGFGELFF
TRBJ2-2 | TRBV7-9 | CASSPMGGASPGELFF
TRBJ2-1 | TRBV6-2/TRBV6-3 | CASRVSQGAPWNEQFF
TRBJ1-1 | TRBV20-1 | CSGGTGNTEAFF
TRBJ2-3 | TRBV6-1 | CASTQLAVSTDTQYF
TRBJ1-2 | TRBV12-3/TRBV12-4 | CASSLDGNYGYTF
TRBJ2-3 | TRBV15 | CATSRVVGDTQYF
TRBJ1-2 | TRBV20-1 | CSAGTVNYGYTF
TRBJ2-1 | TRBV2 | CASSPETYNEQFF
TRBJ1-1 | TRBV11-2 | CASSIKERTEAFF
TRBJ1-4 | TRBV7-2 | CASSSARGAGKLFF